This passage covers 25 T cell receptor beta chains from one sample sequenced in a study of T cell clonotyping in hematopoietic cell transplantation. The table came from immunoSEQ multiplex PCR; TCRdb's copy has only in-frame clones and leaves some out. The table records 4,500 to 5,000 clones, 85% to 95% of them present only once. This specimen was PBMCs, taken 180 days after allogeneic stem cell transplant. The source of these receptors is a male patient aged 60 to 75 who had an allogeneic stem cell transplant from a related donor, so the T cells may come from the graft donor. Some clones in this sample may be carry-over from other donors' samples.

The V gene is TRBV7-3, the J gene TRBJ2-1; 9 positions match TRBD2. Trimming took 4 bases from V and 5 from J; bases not matched to a gene: 6. Per germline, CDR1 SGHTA and CDR2 FQGTGA. The CDR3 runs 15 residues. The DNA of the CDR3 is TGTGCCAGCAGCTCGCAGACTAGCGGCGACAATGAGCAGTTCTTC. Residues: CASSSQTSGDNEQFF.

V and J are TRBV5-4 and TRBJ1-2; TRBD1 is a possible D gene (5 bases). V was clipped by 4 bases and J by 6 bases, with 13 bases between them. The length of the CDR3 is 13 residues. In germline, CDR1 is SGHNT, CDR2 YYREEE (reference sequence). The CDR3 sequence: CASSGTQGHGYTF. CDR3 sequence (DNA): TGTGCCAGCAGCGGGACCCAGGGTCATGGCTACACCTTC.

The rearrangement uses TRBV7-6 and TRBJ1-6; D may be TRBD1 (6 bases). The ends were cut back, 0 bases at V and 7 bases at J, with 13 bases in the middle. The CDR3 contains 16 residues. From germline, CDR1 is SGHVS and CDR2 FNYEAQ. The CDR3 loop is CASSLAPDSFNSPLHF. The CDR3, as DNA: TGTGCCAGCAGCTTAGCACCGGACAGCTTCAATTCACCCCTCCACTTT.

The rearrangement joins TRBV6-5 to TRBJ2-4, with 8 nucleotides matching TRBD1. CDR3 size: 16 residues. Per germline, CDR1 MNHEY and CDR2 SVGAGI. Trimming at V came to 4 bases and at J to 1 base, leaving 6 bases not matched to a gene. CDR3 amino acids: CASSSSRQGAKNIQYF. In DNA, the CDR3 is TGTGCCAGCAGTTCATCTCGACAGGGGGCCAAAAACATTCAGTACTTC.

The rearrangement uses TRBV5-1 and TRBJ1-1, with 11 bases aligning to TRBD1. Per the germline V gene, CDR1 is SGHRS and CDR2 is YFSETQ. This CDR3 region has 16 residues. Germline trimming cut 3 bases from V and 5 bases from J; bases unmatched to any gene: 9. The CDR3 loop is CASSSGQGARRTEAFF. The CDR3 coding sequence is TGCGCCAGCAGCTCAGGACAGGGGGCGAGGCGAACTGAAGCTTTCTTT. Using reference TRBV5-1 and TRBJ1-1 for the parts outside the CDR3, the full variable domain is KAGVTQTPRYLIKTRGQQVTLSCSPISGHRSVSWYQQTPGQGLQFLFEYFSETQRNKGNFPGRFSGRQFSNSRSEMNVSTLELGDSALYLCASSSGQGARRTEAFFGQGTRLTVV.

CDR3 nucleotide sequence: TGTGCCAGCAGCCCTCGCGGGGGATGGAGCACTGAAGCTTTCTTT. Translating it yields CASSPRGGWSTEAFF. This chain connects TRBV7-2 to TRBJ1-1; D perhaps matches TRBD1 (5 bases). Germline V lookup: CDR1 SGHTA, CDR2 FQGNSA. CDR3 length equals 15 residues. Trimming stripped 5 bases from V and 4 bases from J, with 17 bases between.

This clone has only one observation. The chain couples TRBV11-2 to TRBJ1-1; D gene uncertain. The CDR3 runs to 11 residues. Germline-derived CDR1 and CDR2 are SGHAT and FQNNGV. Trimming pared 5 bases from V and 8 bases from J, leaving 9 bases between. The CDR3 here is CASSAGREAFF. CDR3 in DNA: TGTGCCAGCAGCGCAGGAAGGGAAGCTTTCTTT. Full variable domain (rest looked up from reference TRBV11-2 and TRBJ1-1): EAGVAQSPRYKIIEKRQSVAFWCNPISGHATLYWYQQILGQGPKLLIQFQNNGVVDDSQLPKDRFSAERLKGVDSTLKIQPAKLEDSAVYLCASSAGREAFFGQGTRLTVV.

The chain has TRBV5-4 and TRBJ2-5; D is possibly TRBD2 (6 bases). The CDR3 sequence is 14 residues long. Trimming removed 3 bases at V and 5 bases at J, with 14 bases between. The germline CDR1 and CDR2 sequences are SGHNT and YYREEE (reference sequence). The CDR3 loop reads CASSSGAGYETQYF. For the CDR3, the DNA is TGTGCCAGCAGCTCCGGGGCGGGGTATGAGACCCAGTACTTC.

V is TRBV29-1 and J is TRBJ2-7; 8 bases are a match to TRBD1. This CDR3 spans 12 amino acids. Germline CDR1 reads SQVTM; CDR2 reads ANQGSEA. Trimming removed 3 bases from V and 5 bases from J; junction bases left unmatched: 3. The CDR3 coding sequence is TGCAGCGTTGATGACAGGGGTGACGAGCAGTACTTC. This encodes CSVDDRGDEQYF.

The CDR3 reads CAWSGSDTQYF. CDR3 nucleotide sequence: TGTGCCTGGAGCGGTTCGGATACGCAGTATTTT. This sequence joins TRBV30 and TRBJ2-3, with no clear D. Trimming took 3 bases from V and 6 from J, leaving 7 bases between them. Germline CDR1 GTSNPN, CDR2 SVGIG (reference sequence). The CDR3 loop spans 11 amino acids.

The chain has TRBV5-1 and TRBJ2-5, with D possibly TRBD1 on 5 matching bases. V was shortened by 5 bases and J by 9 bases, with 11 bases between the two germline ends. Germline CDR1 reads SGHRS; CDR2 reads YFSETQ. The CDR3 loop spans 11 amino acids. The CDR3 spells CASRSEGAQYF. In DNA, the CDR3 is TGCGCCAGCAGATCTGAAGGGGCCCAGTACTTC.

This clone ranks as large. The rearrangement uses TRBV28 and TRBJ2-1, with TRBD2 as a possible D gene (5 bases). The ends were cut back, 5 bases at V and 4 bases at J, with 18 bases in the middle. Germline CDR1 is MDHEN and CDR2 is SYDVKM. The CDR3 extends over 16 amino acids. This chain's CDR3 is CASSPLGAVGYNEQFF. CDR3 nucleotides: TGTGCCAGCAGTCCACTGGGAGCGGTGGGGTACAATGAGCAGTTCTTC. The complete variable domain, with remaining parts taken from reference TRBV28 and TRBJ2-1, reads DVKVTQSSRYLVKRTGEKVFLECVQDMDHENMFWYRQDPGLGLRLIYFSYDVKMKEKGDIPEGYSVSREKKERFSLILESASTNQTSMYLCASSPLGAVGYNEQFFGPGTRLTVL.

The rearrangement uses TRBV6-5 and TRBJ1-2, with a weak D call TRBD1 (5 bases). Trimming shortened V by 5 bases and J by 4 bases, and 17 bases separated the two germline ends. Per the germline V gene, CDR1 is MNHEY and CDR2 is SVGAGI. The CDR3 runs 15 residues. CDR3 nucleotide sequence: TGTGCCAGCAGTCAATCGACCGGGACGGTCTATGGCTACACCTTC. Encoded protein: CASSQSTGTVYGYTF.

This rearrangement joins TRBV30 to TRBJ1-2; possible D gene TRBD1, 6 bases. Germline assignment: CDR1 GTSNPN and CDR2 SVGIG (reference sequence). This CDR3 comprises 12 residues. V was clipped by 5 bases and J by 4 bases, with 11 bases between them. CDR3 sequence reads: CAWAQGLYGYTF. Written as DNA, the CDR3 is TGTGCCTGGGCACAGGGACTCTATGGCTACACCTTC.

CDR3 sequence: CSVIGATGELFF. The CDR3 coding sequence is TGCAGCGTTATTGGGGCCACCGGGGAGCTGTTTTTT. The chain combines TRBV29-1 with TRBJ2-2, with D possibly TRBD1 on 5 matching bases. V was pared by 5 bases and J by 4 bases, with 8 bases between. From germline, CDR1 is SQVTM and CDR2 ANQGSEA. The CDR3 extends over 12 amino acids.

The genes are TRBV27 and TRBJ1-6, with 9 bases aligning to TRBD1. The CDR3 length is 15 residues. The V gene end was trimmed by 4 bases and the J gene end by 9 bases; junction bases not matched to a gene: 7. CDR1 MNHEY and CDR2 SMNVEV come from the germline V gene (reference sequence). The CDR3 spells CASSSPDRGGSPLHF. CDR3 in DNA: TGTGCCAGCAGTTCCCCGGACAGGGGCGGTTCACCCCTCCACTTT.

The rearrangement links TRBV5-4 to TRBJ1-1; D is uncertain. The CDR3 extends over 15 amino acids. V was cut by 4 bases and J by 4 bases, with 17 bases left in between. Germline V CDR1 and CDR2: SGHNT, YYREEE (reference sequence). The CDR3 sequence is CASSTDGGVGTEAFF. As DNA, the CDR3 is TGTGCCAGCAGCACGGACGGCGGGGTGGGCACTGAAGCTTTCTTT.

The J gene is TRBJ1-6, the V gene TRBV30; 8 nucleotides align to TRBD1. This CDR3 is built from 13 residues. The V segment lost 5 bases and the J segment 7 bases; nucleotides outside the gene matches: 4. The germline V gene has CDR1 GTSNPN and CDR2 SVGIG (reference sequence). CDR3 nucleotide sequence: TGTGCCTGGGACAGGGGCGTAAATTCACCCCTCCACTTT. The encoded protein is CAWDRGVNSPLHF.

This clone was observed a handful of times. The V and J genes are TRBV6-5 and TRBJ1-5; D may be TRBD1 (5 bases). This CDR3 contains 13 residues. Germline CDR1 reads MNHEY; CDR2 reads SVGAGI. Between the trimmed V and J ends, which lost 6 bases and 2 bases, there was a span of 8 bases. CDR3 sequence (DNA): TGTGCCAGCAGGACAGACCGCAATCAGCCCCAGCATTTT. Translating it yields CASRTDRNQPQHF.

This chain joins TRBV19 and TRBJ2-3, with D perhaps matching TRBD1 (6 bases). V shed 4 bases and J shed 0 bases, with 11 bases lying between them. CDR3 length equals 15 residues. Per the germline V gene, CDR1 is LNHDA and CDR2 is SQIVND (reference sequence). The CDR3 DNA follows: TGTGCCAGTAGTACCGGGACAATAAGCACAGATACGCAGTATTTT. It translates to CASSTGTISTDTQYF.

The rearrangement joins TRBV6-5 to TRBJ2-1, with D perhaps TRBD2 (5 bases). CDR1 is MNHEY and CDR2 is SVGAGI in the germline V gene. V lost 4 bases to trimming and J lost 6 bases, with 13 bases between them. CDR3 length equals 14 residues. DNA of the CDR3: TGTGCCAGCAGTTCGAGGACTTCCCTCAATGAGCAGTTCTTC. It specifies CASSSRTSLNEQFF.

This chain uses TRBV5-1 with TRBJ1-1; D call uncertain. Trimming left V 6 bases short and J 5 bases short, with 14 bases between. This CDR3 region has 13 residues. CDR1 is SGHRS and CDR2 is YFSETQ in the germline V gene. The CDR3 here is CASNDGIWTEAFF. The CDR3 region has the DNA TGCGCCAGCAACGACGGGATATGGACTGAAGCTTTCTTT.

The chain links TRBV25-1 to TRBJ2-1, with 12 bases fitting TRBD2. Trimming at V came to 3 bases and at J to 7 bases, leaving 4 bases not matched to a gene. The CDR3 spans 15 residues. The germline CDR1 and CDR2 sequences are MGHDK and SYGVNS. CDR3 DNA: TGTGCCAGCAGTGAGGCTAGCGGGGGGGAAAATGAGCAGTTCTTC. Translation: CASSEASGGENEQFF.

CDR3 DNA sequence: TGTGCCTGGAGTGTACTGGAGAACACTGAAGCTTTCTTT. This sequence encodes CAWSVLENTEAFF. This chain joins TRBV30 and TRBJ1-1; D unclear. Germline loops: CDR1 GTSNPN, CDR2 SVGIG (reference sequence). CDR3 length: 13 amino acids. V shed 0 bases and J shed 1 base, with 6 bases lying between them.

The V call is TRBV5-4, the J call TRBJ2-7, with 9 bases identical to TRBD2. Germline values: CDR1 SGHNT, CDR2 YYREEE (reference sequence). The CDR3 length is 16 residues. Trimming at V came to 1 base and at J to 2 bases, leaving 7 bases not matched to a gene. The chain's CDR3 is CASSLKERGVTYEQYF. The CDR3 DNA is TGTGCCAGCAGCTTGAAGGAGCGGGGGGTCACCTACGAGCAGTACTTC.